Below are 10 T cell receptor beta chains sequenced from a single sample in a study of shared clonotypes between healthy human individuals. Clones were read by immunoSEQ multiplex PCR, and TCRdb kept only the in-frame ones, dropping some. The data hold approximately 460,000 clones, with 77% observed a single time. The sample comprised PBMCs. Every receptor here comes from a woman between 40 and 55 years old in good health. Some clones in this sample may be carry-over from other donors' samples.

The chain employs TRBV7-4 and TRBJ1-5; 9 bases fit TRBD1. Germline CDR1 and CDR2: SGHVT and SQSDAQ. J lost 4 bases, V lost 5 bases, and 3 bases had no gene match. The CDR3 is 14 amino acids. The CDR3 sequence: CASSLDRGNQPQHF. The CDR3 nucleotides read TGTGCCAGCAGCCTCGACAGGGGGAATCAGCCCCAGCATTTT.

V and J are TRBV28 and TRBJ1-5; TRBD1 agrees at 7 bases. Per germline, CDR1 MDHEN and CDR2 SYDVKM. V was pared by 1 base and J by 2 bases, with 5 bases of the junction left unmatched. This CDR3 is built from 16 residues. CDR3 amino acids: CASSLSHRGRNQPQHF. The DNA for the CDR3 is TGTGCCAGCAGTTTATCGCACAGGGGCCGCAATCAGCCCCAGCATTTT.

The chain uses TRBV9 and TRBJ2-1, with D possibly TRBD2 on 6 matching bases. The CDR3 is 14 residues long. V shed 0 bases and J shed 12 bases, with 16 bases lying between them. In germline, CDR1 is SGDLS, CDR2 YYNGEE. The CDR3 spells CASSVGGEARAQFF. The CDR3 bases are TGTGCCAGCAGCGTAGGCGGGGAAGCGAGGGCGCAGTTCTTC.

To note about this clone: Other DNA sequences from this sample encode an identical CDR3 as well. This chain connects TRBV29-1 to TRBJ2-1; D possibly corresponds to TRBD2 (6 bases). CDR3 length equals 11 residues. Germline-derived CDR1 and CDR2 are SQVTM and ANQGSEA. V dropped 3 bases and J dropped 9 bases, with 9 bases sitting between them. The CDR3 loop is CSVERGGEQFF. The CDR3 coding sequence is TGCAGCGTTGAGCGGGGAGGTGAGCAGTTCTTC.

This clone was picked up a small number of times. The rearrangement joins TRBV30 to TRBJ2-5; TRBD1 matches 10 bases. The CDR3 consists of 16 residues. V trimming: 0 bases; J trimming: 4 bases; junction bases outside the gene matches: 8. Per the germline V gene, CDR1 is GTSNPN and CDR2 is SVGIG (reference sequence). The DNA for the CDR3 is TGTGCCTGGAGTGTACTGGGACAGGGGAGGCCAGAGACCCAGTACTTC. Translation: CAWSVLGQGRPETQYF.

The chain recombines TRBV9 with TRBJ2-7, with 13 bases matching TRBD2. CDR1 SGDLS and CDR2 YYNGEE come from the germline V gene. V dropped 2 bases and J dropped 5; count of bases not matched to a gene: 7. The length of the CDR3 is 16 residues. CDR3 nucleotides: TGTGCCAGCAGCGTGGGAGGACTAGCGGGAGTTAACGAGCAGTACTTC. As protein: CASSVGGLAGVNEQYF.

The V call is TRBV10-1, the J call TRBJ1-1; tentatively, D is TRBD1 (6 bases). CDR1 is WNHNN, CDR2 SYGVQD, per germline (reference sequence). The germline V and J ends were trimmed by 4 bases and 8 bases, with 11 bases remaining between them. This CDR3 is 12 amino acids long. The CDR3 DNA reads TGCGCCAGCAGTGGTCCAGGGGTGGAAGCTTTCTTT. Translated, it gives CASSGPGVEAFF.

The rearrangement joins TRBV7-2 to TRBJ1-2; D remains unclear. Germline V gives CDR1 SGHTA, CDR2 FQGNSA. This CDR3 is 12 amino acids long. The V end lost 0 bases, the J end lost 10 bases, and 9 bases lay between the germline ends. CDR3 amino acids: CASSLAQPPYTF. CDR3 DNA sequence: TGTGCCAGCAGCTTAGCGCAGCCGCCCTACACCTTC. Complete variable domain (other parts from reference TRBV7-2 and TRBJ1-2): GAGVSQSPSNKVTEKGKDVELRCDPISGHTALYWYRQSLGQGLEFLIYFQGNSAPDKSGLPSDRFSAERTGGSVSTLTIQRTQQEDSAVYLCASSLAQPPYTFGSGTRLTVV.

In regard to this clone: This is likely an artifact of a read error, given a far larger clone one base away. Other DNA sequences in the sample encode the same CDR3. This rearrangement joins TRBV2 to TRBJ1-1, with a possible D match to TRBD1 (5 bases). The CDR3 runs to 14 residues. Germline CDR1 reads SNHLY; CDR2 reads FYNNEI. The CDR3 nucleotides are TGTGCCAGCAGTGAGGGGGGGTTCACCACTGAGGCTTTCTTT. Translated: CASSEGGFTTEAFF. Variable domain in full (rest from reference TRBV2 and TRBJ1-1): EPEVTQTPSHQVTQMGQEVILRCVPISNHLYFYWYRQILGQKVEFLVSFYNNEISEKSEIFDDQFSVERPDGSNFTLKIRSTKLEDSAMYFCASSEGGFTTEAFFGQGTRLTVV.

The chain combines TRBV6-6 with TRBJ2-1, with D possibly TRBD1 on 5 matching bases. Trimming took off 2 bases at V and 9 bases at J, with 8 bases between the two ends. The CDR3 contains 12 residues. Germline V gene data show CDR1 as MNHNY and CDR2 as SVGAGI (reference sequence). The DNA for the CDR3 is TGTGCCAGCAGTTACGACAGCCCTGAGCAGTTCTTC. Amino acids: CASSYDSPEQFF.